This entry is about one T cell receptor beta chain. What it recognizes is unknown. Based on CD45RO/CCR7/CD25/CD127/CD95/CD27, CD4+ regulatory, stem cell-like memory, naive and central memory cells were sorted. This sample is part of a study of beta chain features in type 1 diabetes. Notes on the study in general: Reduced insertions and increased deletions marked VDJ junctions in type 1 diabetes patients. Within the patient group, naive, central memory and Treg TCRB repertoires appeared more similar to each other than within healthy donors. TCRB CDR3s were moderately but significantly shorter in Type 1 diabetes patients in all four CD4+ subsets.

Looked up from germline, CDR1 is MNHEY and CDR2 is SVGAGI. V lost 5 bases to trimming and J lost 5 bases, with 19 bases between them. This CDR3 has 15 residues. cDNA synthesis used the whole RNA isolate, giving expressed TCRB sequences. Only in-frame clones appear in the TCRdb table, and some are missing; sequencing was by immunoSEQ multiplex PCR. The repertoire includes 300,000 to 350,000 clones, roughly 14% of them detected once, and nearly 0.015% sits in the top ten. The source is a woman under 30 with type 1 diabetes. The gene calls are TRBV6-5 and TRBJ2-7; maybe TRBD2 (6 bases). The specimen sequenced was naive CD4+ T cells from blood. CDR3 DNA: TGTGCCAGCAGTAGGAGGGACCCCGGTGGGCACGAGCAGTACTTC. As protein: CASSRRDPGGHEQYF.